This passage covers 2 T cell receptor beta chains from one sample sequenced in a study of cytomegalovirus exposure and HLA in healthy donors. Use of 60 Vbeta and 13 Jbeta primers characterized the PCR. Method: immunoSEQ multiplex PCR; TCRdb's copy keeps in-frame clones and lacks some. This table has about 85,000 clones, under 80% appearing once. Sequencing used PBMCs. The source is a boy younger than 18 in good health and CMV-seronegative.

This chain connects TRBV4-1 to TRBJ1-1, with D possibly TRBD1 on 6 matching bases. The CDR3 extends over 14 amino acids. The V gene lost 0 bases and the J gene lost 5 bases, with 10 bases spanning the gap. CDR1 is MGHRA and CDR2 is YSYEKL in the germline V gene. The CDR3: CASSQDEGETEAFF. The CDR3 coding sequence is TGCGCCAGCAGCCAAGACGAGGGGGAAACTGAAGCTTTCTTT.

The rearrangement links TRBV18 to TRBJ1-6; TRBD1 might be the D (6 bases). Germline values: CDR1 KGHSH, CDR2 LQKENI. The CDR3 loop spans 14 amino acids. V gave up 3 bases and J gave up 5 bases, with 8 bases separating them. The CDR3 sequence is CASSPDSNNSPLHF. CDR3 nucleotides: TGTGCCAGCTCACCGGACAGTAATAATTCACCCCTCCACTTT.